Presented here are 15 T cell receptor beta chains from one specimen sequenced in a study of T cell responses to AZD1222 COVID-19 vaccine. Libraries were prepared by immunoSEQ multiplex PCR; TCRdb keeps only in-frame clonotypes and omits some of them. The data show 100,000 to 150,000 clones, 88% seen once. The sample consisted of peripheral blood, taken on day 0 of AZD1222 vaccination. These receptors all come from an adult in good health.

The rearrangement uses TRBV5-1 and TRBJ2-1; D is unclear. Germline-derived CDR1 and CDR2 are SGHRS and YFSETQ. V dropped 2 bases and J dropped 5 bases, with 11 bases sitting between them. This CDR3 region has 14 residues. CDR3 sequence reads: CASSLDLPDNEQFF. The CDR3 coding sequence is TGCGCCAGCAGCTTAGATCTACCAGACAATGAGCAGTTCTTC.

The genes are TRBV19 and TRBJ2-3; 7 positions match TRBD1. Germline trimming cut 7 bases from V and 4 bases from J; bases unmatched to any gene: 8. The CDR3 runs 14 residues. Germline CDR1 LNHDA, CDR2 SQIVND (reference sequence). In DNA form, the CDR3 reads TGTGCCAGTACTACGACAGGGAGAGCAGATACGCAGTATTTT. Translated, it gives CASTTTGRADTQYF.

The chain joins TRBV4-1 to TRBJ2-7; TRBD2 agrees at 7 bases. CDR1 MGHRA and CDR2 YSYEKL come from the germline V gene. The CDR3 is 15 residues long. Trimming cost V 2 bases and J 1 base; bases outside gene matches: 5. The CDR3, as DNA: TGCGCCAGCAGCCAACACGGGGACTATTCCTACGAGCAGTACTTC. It translates to CASSQHGDYSYEQYF.

The V call is TRBV2, the J call TRBJ2-5; D might be TRBD1 or TRBD2, each matching 7 bases. Germline V CDR1 and CDR2: SNHLY, FYNNEI. V was clipped by 3 bases and J by 5 bases, with 16 bases between them. This CDR3 has 15 residues. CDR3 residues: CASSDRGGAGETQYF. The CDR3 DNA is TGTGCCAGCAGTGACAGGGGGGGGGCGGGGGAGACCCAGTACTTC.

V gene TRBV6-5 combines with J gene TRBJ1-3; 8 bases align to TRBD1. The CDR3 totals 15 residues. Germline assignment: CDR1 MNHEY and CDR2 SVGAGI. Trimming took 8 bases from V and 2 from J; bases not matched to a gene: 8. In DNA, the CDR3 is TGTGCCAGCCGGGACAGGCCCAGGACTGGAAACACCATATATTTT. It specifies CASRDRPRTGNTIYF.

J is TRBJ2-7 and V is TRBV28; either TRBD1 or TRBD2 may fit D (5 bases each). Per the germline V gene, CDR1 is MDHEN and CDR2 is SYDVKM. The CDR3 extends over 17 amino acids. V shed 6 bases and J shed 4 bases, with 25 bases lying between them. CDR3 DNA: TGTGCCAGCAGCCTTCCAAAATTCCGGGACGGGTTTTACGAGCAGTACTTC. Amino acid sequence: CASSLPKFRDGFYEQYF.

The genes are TRBV9 and TRBJ2-2; D unclear. The CDR3 is 16 residues long. Between the trimmed V and J ends, which lost 3 bases and 4 bases, there was a span of 16 bases. CDR1 and CDR2 (germline): SGDLS, YYNGEE. The CDR3 protein is CASSATSSPVTGELFF. The DNA for the CDR3 is TGTGCCAGCAGCGCCACTTCTAGTCCCGTCACCGGGGAGCTGTTTTTT.

This chain links TRBV5-5 with TRBJ2-1; 8 nucleotides line up with TRBD2. The CDR3 covers 14 residues. From germline, CDR1 is SGHKS and CDR2 YYEKEE (reference sequence). V dropped 5 bases and J dropped 8; count of bases not matched to a gene: 9. The CDR3 DNA follows: TGTGCCAGCAGTCCCAGCGGGGGACGCTATGAGCAGTTCTTC. It encodes CASSPSGGRYEQFF.

The rearrangement uses TRBV7-2 and TRBJ1-1; 9 bases match TRBD1. The junction had 12 bases not matched to a gene; V was cut back by 5 bases and J by 14 bases. Germline lookup yields CDR1 SGHTA and CDR2 FQGNSA. The length of the CDR3 is 13 residues. The CDR3 is CASSLETDRGSFF. The CDR3, as DNA: TGTGCCAGCAGCCTCGAAACGGACAGGGGATCATTCTTT.

As to this clone: This sample includes further DNA sequences coding for the same CDR3. J is TRBJ1-5 and V is TRBV10-3; 8 bases line up with TRBD1. Trimming at V came to 3 bases and at J to 6 bases, leaving 7 bases not matched to a gene. The CDR3 is 15 amino acids. The V gene's germline CDR1 is ENHRY and CDR2 SYGVKD. The CDR3 DNA follows: TGTGCCATCAGTGACGGGCAGGGGGCCGGTCAGCCCCAGCATTTT. Translating gives CAISDGQGAGQPQHF.

This clone was observed once. V usage is TRBV12-3 or TRBV12-4 and J usage is TRBJ2-4, with TRBD2 identical over 8 bases. The CDR3 contains 12 residues. V lost 7 bases, J lost 9 bases, and 5 bases stayed unmatched. The CDR3 loop is CASTPSGSIQYF. The CDR3 DNA reads TGTGCCAGCACCCCCAGCGGGAGCATTCAGTACTTC.

V and J are TRBV5-6 and TRBJ2-7; tentatively, D is TRBD2 (5 bases). The CDR3 consists of 15 residues. V was trimmed by 1 base and J by 4 bases, leaving 15 bases between them. From germline, CDR1 is SGHDT and CDR2 YYEEEE. CDR3 sequence (DNA): TGTGCCAGCAGCTTGAAACACCGGGGTTTATACGAGCAGTACTTC. This encodes CASSLKHRGLYEQYF.

V gene TRBV6-5 combines with J gene TRBJ1-2, with 7 bases identical to TRBD1. V lost 5 bases, J lost 6 bases, and 3 bases stayed unmatched. Germline CDR1 reads MNHEY; CDR2 reads SVGAGI. CDR3 length equals 12 residues. In DNA, the CDR3 is TGTGCCAGCAGTAGACAGGGCGATGGCTACACCTTC. This encodes CASSRQGDGYTF.

The chain employs TRBV11-3 and TRBJ2-1; 8 bases map to TRBD1. The J segment lost 2 bases and the V segment lost 5 bases, leaving 14 bases of the junction unmatched. This CDR3 has 18 amino acids. Per germline, CDR1 SGHNT and CDR2 YENEEA. CDR3 residues: CASSGSQLGQGAYNEQFF. DNA of the CDR3: TGTGCCAGCAGCGGCTCACAGCTAGGACAGGGAGCCTACAATGAGCAGTTCTTC. The whole variable domain, filled in from reference TRBV11-3 and TRBJ2-1, reads EAGVVQSPRYKIIEKKQPVAFWCNPISGHNTLYWYLQNLGQGPELLIRYENEEAVDDSQLPKDRFSAERLKGVDSTLKIQPAELGDSAVYLCASSGSQLGQGAYNEQFFGPGTRLTVL.

V usage is TRBV9 and J usage is TRBJ2-2, with 8 bases lining up with TRBD1. The CDR3 length is 14 residues. Germline V lookup: CDR1 SGDLS, CDR2 YYNGEE. J lost 6 bases, V lost 4 bases, and 5 bases had no gene match. This chain's CDR3 is CASSLRQGPGELFF. Written as DNA, the CDR3 is TGTGCCAGCAGCCTAAGACAGGGGCCCGGGGAGCTGTTTTTT.